These 19 T cell receptor beta chains were sequenced from one sample in a study of cytomegalovirus exposure and HLA in healthy donors. Produced via immunoSEQ multiplex PCR; TCRdb's table is partial and in-frame only. The sample lists approximately 71,000 clones; 90% to 95% were seen once. Source material: PBMCs. The receptors derive from a man aged 18 to 35 in good health and CMV-seronegative.

The rearrangement uses TRBV18 and TRBJ1-1; 8 nucleotides line up with TRBD1. After removal of 6 bases from V and 2 bases from J, the junction contained 11 bases not matched to a gene. The length of the CDR3 is 16 residues. Germline V gives CDR1 KGHSH, CDR2 LQKENI. CDR3 sequence reads: CASSRTGTGVNTEAFF. The DNA of the CDR3 is TGTGCCAGCTCGCGAACCGGGACAGGAGTAAACACTGAAGCTTTCTTT.

The chain combines TRBV6-5 with TRBJ2-3; no definite D call. V was clipped by 2 bases and J by 6 bases, with 9 bases between them. The CDR3 is 13 amino acids. Germline CDR1 and CDR2: MNHEY and SVGAGI. The CDR3 bases are TGTGCCAGCAGTTACCTGGTTCGGGATACGCAGTATTTT. Amino acids: CASSYLVRDTQYF.

This chain uses TRBV7-8 with TRBJ1-4; D may be TRBD1 (5 bases). The CDR3 covers 14 residues. V was pared by 1 base and J by 4 bases, with 7 bases between. Germline V gene data show CDR1 as SGHVS and CDR2 as FQNEAQ. As DNA, the CDR3 is TGTGCCAGCAGCTTAGGGGGCAGTAATGAAAAACTGTTTTTT. The encoded protein is CASSLGGSNEKLFF.

The genes are TRBV7-3 and TRBJ2-2; perhaps TRBD2 as D (5 bases). Between the trimmed V and J ends, which lost 1 base and 5 bases, there was a span of 11 bases. CDR3 length equals 15 residues. The germline CDR1 and CDR2 sequences are SGHTA and FQGTGA. This CDR3 is CASSLRGSETGELFF. The DNA for the CDR3 is TGTGCCAGCAGCTTAAGGGGTAGCGAGACCGGGGAGCTGTTTTTT.

J is TRBJ2-2 and V is TRBV7-8, with a weak D call TRBD1 (7 bases). Trimming cost V 3 bases and J 7 bases, with 15 bases left between them. The CDR3 is 15 amino acids. CDR1 is SGHVS, CDR2 FQNEAQ, per germline. Here the CDR3 DNA reads TGTGCCAGCAGCTTGCGTCCAGGGGGAGGCGGGGAGCTGTTTTTT. This sequence encodes CASSLRPGGGGELFF.

The V call is TRBV6-5, the J call TRBJ2-3; 8 bases align to TRBD2. Germline CDR1 and CDR2: MNHEY and SVGAGI. V dropped 0 bases and J dropped 5; count of bases not matched to a gene: 4. The CDR3 length is 15 residues. In nucleotides, the CDR3 is TGTGCCAGCAGTTACTCGCGGGAGGTGGGAGATACGCAGTATTTT. It encodes CASSYSREVGDTQYF.

The V gene is TRBV28, the J gene TRBJ2-7, with D unresolved. Germline V gene sequence: CDR1 MDHEN, CDR2 SYDVKM. The CDR3 has 15 residues. V gave up 5 bases and J gave up 4 bases, with 18 bases separating them. CDR3 sequence: CASSAPLGSRYEQYF. The CDR3 region has the DNA TGTGCCAGCAGTGCCCCCTTGGGTAGCAGATACGAGCAGTACTTC.

V usage is TRBV27 and J usage is TRBJ1-2; 7 nucleotides line up with TRBD1. Germline assignment: CDR1 MNHEY and CDR2 SMNVEV (reference sequence). V lost 2 bases to trimming and J lost 4 bases; unmatched junction nucleotides: 1. There are 13 residues in the CDR3. The CDR3 sequence is CASSLAGGYGYTF. CDR3 bases: TGTGCCAGCAGTTTAGCAGGGGGCTATGGCTACACCTTC.

V is TRBV30 and J is TRBJ2-5; tentatively, D is TRBD2 (6 bases). Germline lookup yields CDR1 GTSNPN and CDR2 SVGIG (reference sequence). The CDR3 extends over 14 amino acids. V shed 5 bases and J shed 5 bases, with 18 bases lying between them. CDR3 coding DNA: TGTGCCTGGGGAGGTGGAGGGTTGACGGAGACCCAGTACTTC. It encodes CAWGGGGLTETQYF.

This chain uses TRBV28 with TRBJ2-7; D might be TRBD2 (6 bases). This CDR3 comprises 12 residues. In germline, CDR1 is MDHEN, CDR2 SYDVKM. V shed 6 bases and J shed 6 bases, with 12 bases lying between them. The CDR3 DNA reads as TGTGCCAGCAGGACTAGACCCACCGAGCAGTACTTC. Protein: CASRTRPTEQYF.

The chain uses TRBV16 and TRBJ1-4, with D maybe TRBD1 (5 bases). CDR3 length: 15 residues. V was pared by 2 bases and J by 4 bases, with 11 bases between. CDR1 KGHSY and CDR2 FQNENV come from the germline V gene. The CDR3 sequence is CASSQLPGGNEKLFF. The CDR3 DNA reads as TGTGCCAGCAGCCAACTACCGGGGGGTAATGAAAAACTGTTTTTT.

The chain joins TRBV10-3 to TRBJ2-3, with 8 bases that match TRBD2. V trimming: 8 bases; J trimming: 2 bases; junction bases outside the gene matches: 6. Per germline, CDR1 ENHRY and CDR2 SYGVKD. The CDR3 is 14 residues long. CDR3 sequence (DNA): TGTGCCATCCGGCGGGAGGTTGACACAGATACGCAGTATTTT. This gives the protein CAIRREVDTDTQYF.

This clone was seen a single time. V gene TRBV28 combines with J gene TRBJ1-1; D is unclear. CDR1 and CDR2 (germline): MDHEN, SYDVKM. The CDR3 totals 11 residues. With 3 bases removed from V and 8 bases from J, the gap between germline ends came to 7 bases. The CDR3 sequence: CASSFVSEAFF. Written as DNA, the CDR3 is TGTGCCAGCAGTTTTGTAAGCGAAGCTTTCTTT.

The chain uses TRBV6-5 and TRBJ2-2; D not certain. CDR1 and CDR2 from the germline V gene are MNHEY and SVGAGI. CDR3 length equals 12 residues. V lost 3 bases and J lost 6, with 5 bases in between. The CDR3: CASSYLAGELFF. The CDR3 DNA is TGTGCCAGCAGTTATCTAGCCGGGGAGCTGTTTTTT.

The chain uses TRBV28 and TRBJ2-5; 9 positions match TRBD1. V lost 6 bases to trimming and J lost 1 base; unmatched junction nucleotides: 0. CDR3 size: 13 residues. The V gene's germline CDR1 is MDHEN and CDR2 SYDVKM. For the CDR3, the DNA is TGTGCCAGCAGGACAGGGGGCCAAGAGACCCAGTACTTC. Translation: CASRTGGQETQYF.

V and J are TRBV30 and TRBJ2-7; D perhaps matches TRBD2 (5 bases). This CDR3 spans 13 amino acids. V was cut by 2 bases and J by 0 bases, with 8 bases left in between. Germline V CDR1 and CDR2: GTSNPN, SVGIG (reference sequence). The DNA of the CDR3 is TGTGCCTGGAGTCCGGGGTACTCCTACGAGCAGTACTTC. It encodes CAWSPGYSYEQYF.

The chain is built from TRBV6-5 and TRBJ2-7, with D maybe TRBD1 (5 bases). V gave up 4 bases and J gave up 0 bases, with 13 bases separating them. The CDR3 has 15 amino acids. CDR1 and CDR2 (germline): MNHEY, SVGAGI. Written as DNA, the CDR3 is TGTGCCAGCAGTTCCCCGACAGACAGCTCCTACGAGCAGTACTTC. It encodes CASSSPTDSSYEQYF.

This rearrangement joins TRBV9 to TRBJ2-1; 10 bases agree with TRBD1. V was clipped by 7 bases and J by 8 bases; unmatched bases: 9. Looked up from germline, CDR1 is SGDLS and CDR2 is YYNGEE. This CDR3 has 14 residues. As DNA, the CDR3 is TGTGCCAGCTCAGGAGACAGGGGGCTTGATGAGCAGTTCTTC. Its translation is CASSGDRGLDEQFF.

The V and J genes are TRBV19 and TRBJ2-7; 7 bases are a match to TRBD2. This CDR3 has 15 amino acids. CDR1 and CDR2 from the germline V gene are LNHDA and SQIVND (reference sequence). With 4 bases clipped from V and 0 bases from J, the junction kept 6 bases outside the gene matches. In DNA, the CDR3 is TGTGCCAGTAGTAAGTGGGGCGGGAGCTCCTACGAGCAGTACTTC. It is translated as CASSKWGGSSYEQYF. Full variable domain (rest looked up from reference TRBV19 and TRBJ2-7): DGGITQSPKYLFRKEGQNVTLSCEQNLNHDAMYWYRQDPGQGLRLIYYSQIVNDFQKGDIAEGYSVSREKKESFPLTVTSAQKNPTAFYLCASSKWGGSSYEQYFGPGTRLTVT.